The clone carrying this T cell receptor (beta chain) was seen at least ten times. Its antigen is not known. Prior to thyroid surgery, none of the patients had received any treatment. Original handling: Clinicopathological groups of papillary thyroid cancer showed CDR3 differences that were used to build a distant-metastasis classifier. TCRdb reanalyzed the PCR reads via MiXCR. TCRdb's processing, not the study's, gives the V and J calls here. The sample lists roughly 34,000 clones; about 20% were seen once. The data stem from a study of metastatic and nonmetastatic thyroid tumors. Background on the study: Repertoire data that came from the blood and tumor or nodule tissue of malignant and benign thyroid patients were compared. The study's findings and limits: Reports indicated that malignant thyroid tumors showed significantly higher TCR beta diversity than benign nodules did, in blood and tumor.

This CDR3 is built from 15 residues. CDR1 SGHNT and CDR2 YYREEE come from the germline V gene (reference sequence). V was shortened by 0 bases and J by 1 base, with 7 bases between the two germline ends. Sequencing input: tumor tissue. The TCR originated in a male donor with papillary thyroid cancer or a benign thyroid nodule (not recorded which). Some clones in this sample may be carry-over from other donors' samples. The rearrangement joins TRBV5-4 to TRBJ2-2; the D gene is possibly TRBD1 (5 bases). The CDR3 DNA reads as TGTGCCAGCAGCTTGGGACAGCTGAACACCGGGGAGCTGTTTTTT. Protein product: CASSLGQLNTGELFF.